These T cell receptor beta chains were read from a single sample in a study of shared clonotypes between healthy human individuals. The data were produced by immunoSEQ multiplex PCR, yet TCRdb's version contains in-frame clones alone and is incomplete. The sample holds about 730,000 clones, 72% seen once. What was sequenced was memory CD4+ T cells sorted from blood. Every receptor here comes from a woman younger than 45 in good health. CDR3s include the opening cysteine and the closing phenylalanine or tryptophan. The D gene is left open where the match is weak. Expanded clones get a size class; other rows say once, few or many, or leave the size out.

clone_size,v_call,j_call,d_call,cdr3_aa,cdr3_nt
-,TRBV7-9,TRBJ1-1,-,CASGAPAFF,TGTGCCTCCGGGGCGCCAGCTTTCTTT
-,TRBV7-9,TRBJ2-3,TRBD2,CASSRGLAGSTDTQYF,TGTGCCAGCAGTCGGGGACTAGCGGGGAGCACAGATACGCAGTATTTT
few,TRBV5-1,TRBJ2-1,-,CASSADSSSYNEQFF,TGCGCCAGCAGCGCGGACTCCAGCTCCTACAATGAGCAGTTCTTC
once,TRBV7-9,TRBJ2-1,-,CASSLGGPSYNEQFF,TGTGCCAGCAGTCTTGGAGGGCCGTCCTACAATGAGCAGTTCTTC
few,TRBV28,TRBJ2-5,-,CASSSSRGEGWETQYF,TGTGCCAGCAGTTCTTCTAGGGGTGAGGGGTGGGAGACCCAGTACTTC
-,TRBV9,TRBJ2-5,-,CASSEVASTAQYF,TGTGCCAGCAGCGAGGTCGCCAGCACCGCCCAGTACTTC
once,TRBV7-7,TRBJ2-5,TRBD2,CASSSAGGSQETQYF,TGTGCCAGCAGCTCGGCGGGAGGGTCCCAAGAGACCCAGTACTTC
-,TRBV10-1,TRBJ1-5,-,CAILDNQPQHF,TGCGCCATCCTAGACAATCAGCCCCAGCATTTT
-,TRBV7-9,TRBJ1-5,TRBD1,CASSLGWTGSDRPQHF,TGTGCCAGCAGCTTGGGCTGGACAGGCTCCGACCGGCCCCAGCATTTT
-,TRBV10-3,TRBJ1-1,-,CASRGDTEAFF,TGTGCCTCTCGGGGTGACACTGAAGCTTTCTTT
-,TRBV19,TRBJ1-3,-,CASSISSNSGNTIYF,TGTGCCAGTAGTATCTCGTCCAACTCTGGAAACACCATATATTTT
-,TRBV19,TRBJ1-2,TRBD1,CASSDRGAANYGYTF,TGTGCCAGTAGTGACAGGGGGGCGGCTAACTATGGCTACACCTTC
once,TRBV6-1,TRBJ2-3,TRBD2,CASSEVVSGSADTQYF,TGTGCCAGCAGTGAAGTGGTTAGCGGGAGTGCAGATACGCAGTATTTT
-,TRBV4-2,TRBJ2-7,TRBD2,CASSQESSGSIYEQYF,TGTGCCAGCAGCCAAGAGAGTAGCGGGAGCATCTACGAGCAGTACTTC
-,TRBV4-2,TRBJ2-7,TRBD1,CASSRAAGQGYEQYF,TGTGCCAGCAGCCGAGCTGCGGGACAGGGCTACGAGCAGTACTTC
-,TRBV5-1,TRBJ2-3,TRBD2,CASSQGTSGSSDTQYF,TGCGCCAGCAGCCAGGGGACTAGCGGGAGCTCAGATACGCAGTATTTT
many,TRBV18,TRBJ2-7,TRBD2,CASSLRTGTSGSPTSYEQYF,TGTGCCAGCTCACTTAGAACCGGGACTAGCGGGAGCCCAACATCCTACGAGCAGTACTTC
-,TRBV4-1,TRBJ2-7,TRBD1,CASSGDRGKGYEQYF,TGCGCCAGCTCCGGGGACAGGGGTAAAGGCTACGAGCAGTACTTC
-,TRBV5-1,TRBJ1-1,TRBD1,CASSSGTVGTEAFF,TGCGCCAGCAGCTCGGGGACAGTAGGCACTGAAGCTTTCTTT
-,TRBV28,TRBJ1-2,-,CASTTGNVNGYTF,TGTGCCAGCACAACAGGGAACGTTAACGGCTACACCTTC
once,TRBV5-1,TRBJ2-7,-,CASSLIAGAGYEQYF,TGCGCCAGCAGCTTAATCGCCGGAGCCGGGTACGAGCAGTACTTC
-,TRBV6-1,TRBJ1-2,TRBD1,CASSRDREFGGYTF,TGTGCCAGCAGCAGGGACAGGGAATTTGGTGGCTACACCTTC
-,TRBV28,TRBJ2-4,TRBD1,CASSFIGQGLKNIQYF,TGTGCCAGCAGTTTCATCGGACAGGGGCTAAAAAACATTCAGTACTTC
many,TRBV28,TRBJ1-5,-,CASTLTHSNQPQHF,TGTGCCAGCACCCTCACCCACTCTAATCAGCCCCAGCATTTT
few,TRBV4-2,TRBJ2-7,TRBD1,CASSPSSGQSSYEQYF,TGTGCCAGCAGTCCTAGCTCGGGACAGAGCTCCTACGAGCAGTACTTC
-,TRBV10-2,TRBJ1-2,-,CASSRGGTPQVYGYTF,TGCGCCAGCAGCCGAGGGGGTACCCCCCAGGTCTATGGCTACACCTTC
-,TRBV6-5,TRBJ1-2,-,CASSNSPGYGYTF,TGTGCCAGCTCTAACAGCCCAGGCTATGGCTACACCTTC
once,TRBV27,TRBJ1-6,TRBD1,CASCGQQGDNSPLHF,TGTGCCAGTTGCGGCCAGCAGGGGGATAATTCACCCCTCCACTTT
-,TRBV28,TRBJ1-2,-,CASRVDHGYGYTF,TGTGCCAGCAGGGTAGATCATGGGTATGGCTACACCTTC
-,TRBV6-1,TRBJ2-3,TRBD2,CASSATAGGYTDTQYF,TGTGCCAGCAGTGCCACAGCGGGAGGGTACACAGATACGCAGTATTTT
few,TRBV14,TRBJ2-5,-,CASSQDLVGETQYF,TGTGCCAGCAGCCAAGATCTGGTGGGGGAGACCCAGTACTTC
-,TRBV30,TRBJ2-5,TRBD1,CAWSFPPSTGQETQYF,TGTGCCTGGAGTTTCCCACCTTCGACAGGGCAAGAGACCCAGTACTTC
once,TRBV18,TRBJ1-5,-,CASSPQESEQPQHF,TGTGCCAGCTCACCCCAGGAGTCCGAGCAGCCCCAGCATTTT
-,TRBV30,TRBJ2-1,TRBD1,CAWAPGQGRGNEQFF,TGTGCCTGGGCCCCGGGACAGGGGCGGGGCAATGAGCAGTTCTTC
-,TRBV7-2,TRBJ2-7,-,CASSPGHSYEQYF,TGTGCCAGCAGCCCCGGACATTCCTACGAGCAGTACTTC
-,TRBV9,TRBJ2-1,TRBD2,CASSALAGGPNEQFF,TGTGCCAGCAGCGCCTTAGCGGGAGGGCCTAATGAGCAGTTCTTC
-,TRBV6-4,TRBJ2-3,TRBD1,CASTNDRGTQYF,TGTGCCAGCACTAACGACAGGGGAACGCAGTATTTT
-,TRBV5-4,TRBJ2-7,-,CASSRTGTLGEQYF,TGTGCCAGCAGCCGCACCGGGACGTTGGGGGAGCAGTACTTC
-,TRBV7-2,TRBJ2-7,-,CASSSKPLTEQYF,TGTGCCAGCAGCTCCAAGCCCCTCACCGAGCAGTACTTC
-,TRBV12-5,TRBJ2-1,-,CASGLVLPGAPYNEQFF,TGTGCTAGTGGTTTGGTACTTCCAGGGGCACCCTACAATGAGCAGTTCTTC
-,TRBV6-1,TRBJ2-5,-,CALGKGGSETQYF,TGTGCCTTGGGAAAGGGCGGTTCCGAGACCCAGTACTTC
-,TRBV28,TRBJ2-1,-,CASSRGADNEQFF,TGTGCCAGCAGTCGAGGGGCGGACAATGAGCAGTTCTTC
once,TRBV5-1,TRBJ2-1,-,CASSLVQYNEQFF,TGCGCCAGCAGCTTGGTACAGTACAATGAGCAGTTCTTC
-,TRBV5-1,TRBJ2-1,TRBD2,CASSLSSSGNNEQFF,TGCGCCAGCAGCTTGTCGTCTAGCGGGAACAATGAGCAGTTCTTC
-,TRBV10-3,TRBJ2-2,-,CAISGTLNTGELFF,TGTGCCATCAGCGGGACATTGAACACCGGGGAGCTGTTTTTT
few,TRBV7-2,TRBJ2-7,-,CASSLGGGSWEQYF,TGTGCCAGCAGCTTAGGGGGCGGCTCGTGGGAGCAGTACTTC
-,TRBV14,TRBJ2-5,-,CASSQVRGLQETQYF,TGTGCCAGCAGCCAAGTCAGGGGCCTACAAGAGACCCAGTACTTC
-,TRBV18,TRBJ1-2,-,CASSPPTLQGGYGYTF,TGTGCCAGCTCACCACCGACTTTACAGGGCGGCTATGGCTACACCTTC
once,TRBV4-2,TRBJ2-5,TRBD2,CASSPRVGGATEETQYF,TGTGCCAGCAGCCCTAGAGTGGGAGGGGCAACAGAAGAGACCCAGTACTTC
few,TRBV20-1,TRBJ1-1,-,CSATDGIKAFF,TGCAGTGCTACCGACGGGATAAAGGCTTTCTTT
few,TRBV5-1,TRBJ1-1,-,CASSRDYTEAFF,TGCGCCAGCAGCCGGGATTACACTGAAGCTTTCTTT
-,TRBV9,TRBJ2-2,-,CASSVISGNTGELFF,TGTGCCAGCAGCGTAATCTCAGGGAACACCGGGGAGCTGTTTTTT
-,TRBV28,TRBJ2-1,-,CASSRTGIQQFF,TGTGCCAGCAGTCGCACAGGGATTCAGCAGTTCTTC
-,TRBV27,TRBJ2-3,TRBD1,CASSTSGGRTDTQYF,TGTGCCAGCAGTACATCAGGGGGTCGGACAGATACGCAGTATTTT